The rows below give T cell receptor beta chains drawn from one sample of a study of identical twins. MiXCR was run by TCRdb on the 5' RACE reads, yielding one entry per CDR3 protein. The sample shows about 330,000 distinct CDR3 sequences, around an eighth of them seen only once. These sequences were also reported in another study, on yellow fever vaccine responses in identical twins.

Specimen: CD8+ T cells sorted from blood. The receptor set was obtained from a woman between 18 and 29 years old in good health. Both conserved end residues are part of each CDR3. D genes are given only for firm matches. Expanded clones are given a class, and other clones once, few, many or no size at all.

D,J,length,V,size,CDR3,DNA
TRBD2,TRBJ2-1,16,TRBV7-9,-,CASSSIDSGRAGEQFF,TGTGCCAGCAGTTCAATCGATAGCGGGAGGGCCGGTGAGCAGTTCTTC
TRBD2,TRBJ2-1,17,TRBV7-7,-,CASSLGVAGGPGNEQFF,TGTGCCAGCAGCTTAGGGGTAGCGGGGGGGCCGGGGAATGAGCAGTTCTTC
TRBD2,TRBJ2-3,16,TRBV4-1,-,CASSPLGGRLTDTQYF,TGCGCCAGCAGCCCCTTGGGGGGGAGATTAACAGATACGCAGTATTTT
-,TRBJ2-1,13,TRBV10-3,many,CAISEEGAGEQFF,TGTGCCATCAGTGAGGAGGGAGCTGGTGAGCAGTTCTTC
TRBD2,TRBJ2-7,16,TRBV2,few,CASSLRPGLADYEQYF,TGTGCCAGCAGCCTAAGACCGGGACTAGCGGATTACGAGCAGTACTTC
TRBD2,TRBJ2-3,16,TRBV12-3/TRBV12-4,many,CASSLSPGRVTDTQYF,TGTGCCAGCAGTTTATCACCCGGGAGGGTTACAGATACGCAGTATTTT
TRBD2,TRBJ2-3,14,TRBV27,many,CASSLAGGSDTQYF,TGTGCCAGCAGCTTAGCGGGGGGTTCAGATACGCAGTATTTT
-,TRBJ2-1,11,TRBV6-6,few,CASSSFDDQFF,TGTGCCAGCAGCTCGTTCGACGACCAGTTCTTC
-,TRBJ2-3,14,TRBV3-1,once,CASSLDIRGDTQYF,TGTGCCAGCAGCCTCGATATTCGTGGAGATACGCAGTATTTT
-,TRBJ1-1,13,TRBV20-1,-,CSVPVPMNTEAFF,TGCAGTGTACCGGTTCCCATGAACACTGAAGCTTTCTTT
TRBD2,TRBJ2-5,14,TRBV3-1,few,CASSEEAGVETQYF,TGTGCCAGCAGCGAAGAAGCGGGGGTAGAGACCCAGTACTTC
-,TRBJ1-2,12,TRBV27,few,CASSFLGRETTF,TGTGCCAGCAGTTTCTTGGGCAGGGAGACCACCTTC
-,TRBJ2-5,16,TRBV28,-,CASSYRNGEYQETQYF,TGTGCCAGCAGTTACCGGAACGGGGAGTACCAAGAGACCCAGTACTTC
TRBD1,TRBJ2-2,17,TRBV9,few,CASSVAMTGGADGELFF,TGTGCCAGCAGCGTAGCTATGACAGGGGGCGCCGACGGGGAGCTGTTTTTT
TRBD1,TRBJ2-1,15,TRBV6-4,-,CASSAGTGGNNEQFF,TGTGCCAGCAGTGCCGGGACAGGGGGCAACAATGAGCAGTTCTTC
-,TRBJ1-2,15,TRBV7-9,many,CASSPRGGGVYGYTF,TGTGCCAGCAGCCCAAGGGGTGGGGGCGTCTATGGCTACACCTTC
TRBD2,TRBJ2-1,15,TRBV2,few,CASSDLLAGGVEQFF,TGTGCCAGCAGTGATCTGCTAGCGGGGGGGGTTGAGCAGTTCTTC
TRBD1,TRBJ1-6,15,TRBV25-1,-,CASILRQGMDSPLHF,TGTGCCAGCATTCTGAGACAGGGGATGGATTCACCCCTCCACTTT
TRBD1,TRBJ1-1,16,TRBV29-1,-,CSAAGDRGTGGTEAFF,TGCAGCGCCGCGGGGGACAGGGGGACCGGAGGAACTGAAGCTTTCTTT
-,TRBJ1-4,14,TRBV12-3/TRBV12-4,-,CASSRTATNEKLFF,TGTGCCAGCAGTCGGACAGCAACTAATGAAAAACTGTTTTTT
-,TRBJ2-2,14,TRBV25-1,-,CASQNPVGTGELFF,TGTGCCAGCCAGAACCCCGTCGGGACCGGGGAGCTGTTTTTT
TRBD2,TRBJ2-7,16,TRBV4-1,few,CASSPGTSAISYEQYF,TGCGCCAGCAGCCCTGGGACTAGCGCAATCTCCTACGAGCAGTACTTC
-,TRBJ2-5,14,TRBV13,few,CASSLAERRETQYF,TGTGCCAGCAGCTTAGCGGAGAGGCGAGAGACCCAGTACTTC
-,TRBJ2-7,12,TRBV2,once,CASLGVIYEQYF,TGTGCCAGCCTCGGGGTAATCTACGAGCAGTACTTC
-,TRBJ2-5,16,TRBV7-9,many,CASSPLRDEKQETQYF,TGTGCCAGCAGCCCCCTGCGGGACGAAAAACAAGAGACCCAGTACTTC
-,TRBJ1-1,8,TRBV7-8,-,CASSPPTF,TGTGCCAGCAGCCCGCCGACCTTT
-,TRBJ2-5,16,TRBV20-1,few,CSARDPLNDRQETQYF,TGCAGTGCTAGAGACCCGCTCAATGACAGGCAAGAGACCCAGTACTTC
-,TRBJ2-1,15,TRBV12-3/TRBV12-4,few,CASSLWDGAYNEQFF,TGTGCCAGCAGTTTATGGGATGGAGCCTACAATGAGCAGTTCTTC